The next 27 T cell receptor beta chains were all read from a single sample in a study of T-cell reconstitution after alpha-beta-depleted transplantation in children. Molecular barcoding with unique molecular identifiers was used for the TCRbeta library. TCRdb itself ran the PCR reads through MiXCR, one entry per CDR3 protein. The data hold about 610,000 distinct CDR3 sequences, with under 12% observed a single time. The sequences come from PBMCs from the stem cell graft donor, collected from the stem cell graft. The receptors originated from a human donor who donated a stem cell graft to a child with acute myeloid leukemia.

In its sample, this clonotype was seen many times. V usage is TRBV12-3 or TRBV12-4 and J usage is TRBJ2-7; a possible D gene is TRBD1 (6 bases). The CDR3 spans 12 residues. The V end was cut by 7 bases, the J end by 10 bases, with 17 bases between. The CDR3 loop reads CASTSTGTHQYF. The CDR3 DNA sequence: TGTGCCAGCACCAGTACCGGGACACACCAGTACTTC.

This clonotype was detected ten times or more. The chain uses TRBV9 and TRBJ2-7; 13 positions match TRBD2. Germline V gives CDR1 SGDLS, CDR2 YYNGEE. Trimming took 4 bases from V and 6 from J; bases not matched to a gene: 7. The CDR3 is made up of 15 amino acids. CDR3 protein: CASSRGLAGATEQYF. CDR3 DNA: TGTGCCAGCAGCCGCGGACTAGCGGGAGCCACCGAGCAGTACTTC.

This clonotype was observed at least ten times. The genes are TRBV27 and TRBJ2-2; D is unresolved. CDR1 is MNHEY and CDR2 is SMNVEV in the germline V gene (reference sequence). V was cut by 5 bases and J by 1 base, with 11 bases left in between. The CDR3 is 15 residues long. For the CDR3, the DNA is TGTGCCAGCAGTCCCGCTCCTCGGAACACCGGGGAGCTGTTTTTT. Protein: CASSPAPRNTGELFF.

This chain uses TRBV2 with TRBJ2-1; 8 nucleotides align to TRBD2. CDR1 is SNHLY, CDR2 FYNNEI, per germline. The CDR3 is 15 amino acids. Trimming at V came to 6 bases and at J to 5 bases, leaving 9 bases not matched to a gene. The CDR3 sequence is CASRDTSGLNNEQFF. The CDR3 DNA reads TGTGCCAGCAGGGATACTAGCGGCTTAAACAATGAGCAGTTCTTC. The full variable domain, its missing parts supplied by reference TRBV2 and TRBJ2-1, is EPEVTQTPSHQVTQMGQEVILRCVPISNHLYFYWYRQILGQKVEFLVSFYNNEISEKSEIFDDQFSVERPDGSNFTLKIRSTKLEDSAMYFCASRDTSGLNNEQFFGPGTRLTVL.

In this sample, this clonotype turned up a few times. The chain is built from TRBV20-1 and TRBJ1-2; a weak D match, TRBD1 (5 bases). Trimming cost V 4 bases and J 7 bases, with 13 bases left between them. Germline V gene data show CDR1 as DFQATT and CDR2 as SNEGSKA (reference sequence). The CDR3 runs to 12 residues. Written as DNA, the CDR3 is TGCAGTGCTATTCGAGGGGACTCTGGCTACACCTTC. It translates to CSAIRGDSGYTF.

CDR3 nucleotides: TGTGCCAGCAGCTTACCCCCTGGAGGTAAAGAGACCCAGTACTTC. It codes for CASSLPPGGKETQYF. The chain uses TRBV11-2 and TRBJ2-5; TRBD2 is a possible D gene (5 bases). This CDR3 spans 15 amino acids. The germline V gene encodes CDR1 SGHAT and CDR2 FQNNGV. The germline V and J ends were trimmed by 2 bases and 3 bases, with 13 bases remaining between them.

The chain links TRBV29-1 to TRBJ2-3; 8 positions match TRBD2. J gave up 3 bases and V 4 bases, and 9 bases lay outside the gene matches. The germline V gene encodes CDR1 SQVTM and CDR2 ANQGSEA. This CDR3 is 15 amino acids long. The CDR3 spells CSVVILADPTDTQYF. CDR3 nucleotide sequence: TGCAGCGTTGTTATACTAGCGGACCCAACAGATACGCAGTATTTT.

The genes are TRBV5-1 and TRBJ2-1; 15 bases match TRBD2. The junction had 9 bases not matched to a gene; V was cut back by 4 bases and J by 10 bases. The CDR3 totals 16 residues. Germline V gives CDR1 SGHRS, CDR2 YFSETQ. The DNA for the CDR3 is TGCGCCAGCAGCACCCGGACTAGCGGGAGGGCCGGGGAGCAGTTCTTC. It encodes CASSTRTSGRAGEQFF.

The chain combines TRBV7-2 with TRBJ1-6, with D perhaps matching TRBD1 (5 bases). Germline lookup yields CDR1 SGHTA and CDR2 FQGNSA. The CDR3 consists of 16 residues. V lost 7 bases to trimming and J lost 9 bases, with 22 bases between them. Here the CDR3 reads CASKDRKRGRGSPLHF. In DNA form, the CDR3 reads TGTGCCAGCAAAGATCGTAAGAGGGGAAGGGGTTCACCCCTCCACTTT.

This clonotype was counted between two and nine times. The chain is built from TRBV7-2 and TRBJ2-3; tentative D call: TRBD2 (5 bases). V lost 8 bases to trimming and J lost 2 bases, with 17 bases between them. The CDR3 spans 15 residues. Germline values: CDR1 SGHTA, CDR2 FQGNSA. CDR3 sequence reads: CASAPRHGNTDTQYF. The CDR3 DNA reads as TGTGCCAGCGCCCCCCGCCACGGGAACACAGATACGCAGTATTTT.

This clonotype was found many times. The rearrangement joins TRBV4-2 to TRBJ2-5; tentative D call: TRBD1 (5 bases). With 0 bases removed from V and 1 base from J, the gap between germline ends came to 9 bases. The CDR3 runs to 15 residues. The V gene's germline CDR1 is LGHNA and CDR2 YNFKEQ. CDR3 nucleotide sequence: TGTGCCAGCAGCCAAGAAGAAACAGGCCAAGAGACCCAGTACTTC. Its protein is CASSQEETGQETQYF.

This clonotype was detected ten times or more. The chain is built from TRBV25-1 and TRBJ2-3, with D unclear. This CDR3 is 13 amino acids long. Germline V gene lookup returns CDR1 MGHDK and CDR2 SYGVNS. Trimming cost V 2 bases and J 6 bases, with 9 bases left between them. CDR3 DNA sequence: TGTGCCAGCAGTGAACTCCCGGCGGATACGCAGTATTTT. The encoded protein is CASSELPADTQYF.

This clonotype was recorded a few times. The rearrangement joins TRBV20-1 to TRBJ2-7, with 8 positions matching TRBD2. The CDR3 runs 17 residues. Trimming took 3 bases from V and 2 from J; bases not matched to a gene: 15. From germline, CDR1 is DFQATT and CDR2 SNEGSKA (reference sequence). CDR3 sequence (DNA): TGCAGTGCTAGGAGAGGGGCGCGGGAGGCATTTCCCTACGAGCAGTACTTC. Its translation is CSARRGAREAFPYEQYF.

The V gene is TRBV5-1, the J gene TRBJ2-1; 9 nucleotides match TRBD2. V lost 4 bases, J lost 8 bases, and 16 bases stayed unmatched. The CDR3 runs to 17 residues. Germline CDR1 SGHRS, CDR2 YFSETQ. The CDR3 here is CASSPIALAGPSDEQFF. The CDR3 nucleotides read TGCGCCAGCAGCCCAATCGCACTAGCGGGTCCCTCGGATGAGCAGTTCTTC.

In this sample, this clonotype turned up many times. The gene calls are TRBV6-2 or TRBV6-3 and TRBJ2-6; D is ambiguous. The CDR3 length is 17 residues. Germline lookup yields CDR1 MNHEY and CDR2 SVGEGT. V lost 2 bases to trimming and J lost 2 bases, with 13 bases between them. The CDR3 spells CASSYAPPATGANVLTF. In DNA, the CDR3 is TGTGCCAGCAGTTACGCCCCCCCAGCTACTGGGGCCAACGTCCTGACTTTC.

The chain employs TRBV6-2 or TRBV6-3 and TRBJ2-7; D might be TRBD2 (5 bases). The CDR3 consists of 13 residues. The germline V and J ends were trimmed by 8 bases and 0 bases, with 11 bases remaining between them. CDR1 is MNHEY, CDR2 SVGEGT, per germline. This chain's CDR3 is CASVRASSYEQYF. In nucleotides, the CDR3 is TGTGCCAGCGTGAGGGCCAGCTCCTACGAGCAGTACTTC.

This chain links TRBV29-1 with TRBJ2-5, with 7 bases aligning to TRBD2. Losses at the gene ends were 7 bases for V and 2 bases for J; bases not matched to a gene: 13. The CDR3 contains 15 residues. Germline V gives CDR1 SQVTM, CDR2 ANQGSEA. CDR3 bases: TGCAGCGCCCGAGGCGGGCGGGAGATTCAAGAGACCCAGTACTTC. Encoded protein: CSARGGREIQETQYF.

This clonotype appeared a few times. The V and J genes are TRBV7-9 and TRBJ1-2, with D hard to call. From germline, CDR1 is SEHNR and CDR2 FQNEAQ (reference sequence). V shed 2 bases and J shed 0 bases, with 7 bases lying between them. This CDR3 region has 14 residues. The DNA for the CDR3 is TGTGCCAGCAGCTTATGGCAGGCTAACTATGGCTACACCTTC. Its translation is CASSLWQANYGYTF.

A few counts support this clonotype. The genes are TRBV7-2 and TRBJ1-2, with 9 bases matching TRBD1. The CDR3 spans 14 residues. V trimming: 5 bases; J trimming: 8 bases; junction bases outside the gene matches: 9. CDR1 is SGHTA, CDR2 FQGNSA, per germline. CDR3 protein: CASSQQGAPSGYTF. For the CDR3, the DNA is TGTGCCAGCAGCCAACAGGGGGCGCCTTCCGGCTACACCTTC.

This clonotype was counted a few times. The chain is built from TRBV6-2 or TRBV6-3 and TRBJ2-1; 11 nucleotides agree with TRBD2. After removal of 5 bases from V and 7 bases from J, the junction contained 13 bases not matched to a gene. The CDR3 sequence is 17 residues long. The germline V gene encodes CDR1 MNHEY and CDR2 SVGEGT. This CDR3 is CASSQTSGDTLYNEQFF. CDR3 nucleotide sequence: TGTGCCAGCAGTCAGACTAGCGGGGATACGTTATATAATGAGCAGTTCTTC.

At least ten counts were recorded for this clonotype. In nucleotides, the CDR3 is TGCAGTGCTAGAGTATTTGGACAGGGCTACGAGCAGTACTTC. Translation gives CSARVFGQGYEQYF. This chain uses TRBV20-1 with TRBJ2-7; 8 nucleotides agree with TRBD1. Unmatched junction bases numbered 5, after V lost 1 base and J lost 3 bases. Germline CDR1 reads DFQATT; CDR2 reads SNEGSKA (reference sequence). The CDR3 spans 14 residues.

In this sample, this clonotype turned up many times. The chain carries TRBV27 and TRBJ2-1, with D possibly called TRBD1 or TRBD2 (5 bases each). V was trimmed by 7 bases and J by 13 bases, leaving 17 bases between them. Germline CDR1 MNHEY, CDR2 SMNVEV (reference sequence). This CDR3 region has 12 residues. The chain's CDR3 is CASTGRGWVQFF. As DNA, the CDR3 is TGTGCCAGCACAGGGCGAGGGTGGGTTCAGTTCTTC.

This clonotype was seen a few times. The chain employs TRBV27 and TRBJ2-3, with 9 bases that match TRBD2. The junction had 13 bases not matched to a gene; V was cut back by 7 bases and J by 5 bases. The CDR3 is 16 residues long. Germline CDR1 is MNHEY and CDR2 is SMNVEV (reference sequence). In nucleotides, the CDR3 is TGTGCCAGCAATTCAGCGGGACTAGCTTCTGGAGATACGCAGTATTTT. It codes for CASNSAGLASGDTQYF.

This clonotype was seen more than once but under ten times. The chain recombines TRBV18 with TRBJ2-1; D is unresolved. Germline V lookup: CDR1 KGHSH, CDR2 LQKENI. The CDR3 contains 14 residues. Trimming stripped 2 bases from V and 0 bases from J, with 5 bases between. The CDR3 protein is CASSPELSYNEQFF. CDR3 coding DNA: TGTGCCAGCTCACCAGAACTCTCCTACAATGAGCAGTTCTTC.

In its sample, this clonotype was seen many times. The chain uses TRBV3-1 and TRBJ2-2; unclear D gene. Deletions cut 1 base from V and 4 bases from J, with 7 bases between. The length of the CDR3 is 14 residues. CDR1 is LGHDT and CDR2 is YNNKEL in the germline V gene (reference sequence). CDR3 amino acids: CASSQAWGTGELFF. CDR3 nucleotides: TGTGCCAGCAGCCAAGCTTGGGGCACCGGGGAGCTGTTTTTT.

The V and J genes are TRBV4-2 and TRBJ1-1; no clear D. CDR3 size: 14 residues. Trimming stripped 3 bases from V and 3 bases from J, with 11 bases between. Germline V gives CDR1 LGHNA, CDR2 YNFKEQ. CDR3 region: CASSHSAADTEAFF. In DNA, the CDR3 is TGTGCCAGCAGCCACTCGGCGGCGGACACTGAAGCTTTCTTT.

This clonotype was seen many times. The rearrangement uses TRBV9 and TRBJ2-6; D gene uncertain. V dropped 3 bases and J dropped 0 bases, with 4 bases sitting between them. CDR1 is SGDLS and CDR2 is YYNGEE in the germline V gene. CDR3 length: 14 amino acids. CDR3 sequence reads: CASSALSGANVLTF. The CDR3 bases are TGTGCCAGCAGCGCCCTCTCTGGGGCCAACGTCCTGACTTTC.